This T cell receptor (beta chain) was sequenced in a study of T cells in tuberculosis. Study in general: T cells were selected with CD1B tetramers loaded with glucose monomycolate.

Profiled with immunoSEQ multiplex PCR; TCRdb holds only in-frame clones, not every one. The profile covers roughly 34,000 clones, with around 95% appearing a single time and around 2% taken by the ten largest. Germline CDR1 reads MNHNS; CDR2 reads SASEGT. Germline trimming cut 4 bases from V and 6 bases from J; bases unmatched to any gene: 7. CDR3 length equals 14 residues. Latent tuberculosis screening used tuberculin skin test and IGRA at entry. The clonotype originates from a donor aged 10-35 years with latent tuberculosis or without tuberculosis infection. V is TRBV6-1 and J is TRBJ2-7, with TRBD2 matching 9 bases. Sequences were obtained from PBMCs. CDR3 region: CASSAGLAGTEQYF. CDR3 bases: TGTGCCAGCAGTGCCGGGCTAGCGGGAACCGAGCAGTACTTC.